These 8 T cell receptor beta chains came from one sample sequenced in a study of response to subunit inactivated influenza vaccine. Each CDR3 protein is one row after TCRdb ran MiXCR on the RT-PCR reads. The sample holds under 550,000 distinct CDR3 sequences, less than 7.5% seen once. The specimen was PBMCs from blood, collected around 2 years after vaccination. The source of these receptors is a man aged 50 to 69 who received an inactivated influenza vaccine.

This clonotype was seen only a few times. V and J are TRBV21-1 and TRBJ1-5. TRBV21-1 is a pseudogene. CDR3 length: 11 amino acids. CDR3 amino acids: CAILVAWPQHF. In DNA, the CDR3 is TGTGCCATCCTGGTGGCCTGGCCCCAGCATTTT.

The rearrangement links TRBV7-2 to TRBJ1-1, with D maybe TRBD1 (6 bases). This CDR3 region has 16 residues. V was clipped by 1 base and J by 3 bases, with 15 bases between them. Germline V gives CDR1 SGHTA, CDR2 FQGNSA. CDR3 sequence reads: CASSLVGGGGDTEAFF. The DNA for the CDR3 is TGTGCCAGCAGCTTAGTGGGAGGAGGGGGTGACACTGAAGCTTTCTTT. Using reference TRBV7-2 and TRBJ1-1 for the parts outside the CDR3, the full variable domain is GAGVSQSPSNKVTEKGKDVELRCDPISGHTALYWYRQSLGQGLEFLIYFQGNSAPDKSGLPSDRFSAERTGGSVSTLTIQRTQQEDSAVYLCASSLVGGGGDTEAFFGQGTRLTVV.

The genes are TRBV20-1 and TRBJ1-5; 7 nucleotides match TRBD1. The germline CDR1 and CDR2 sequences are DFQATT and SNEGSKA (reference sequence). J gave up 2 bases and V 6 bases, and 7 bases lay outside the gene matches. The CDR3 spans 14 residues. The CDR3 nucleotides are TGCAGTGCCGGTACAGGGGCCGGCAATCAGCCCCAGCATTTT. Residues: CSAGTGAGNQPQHF.

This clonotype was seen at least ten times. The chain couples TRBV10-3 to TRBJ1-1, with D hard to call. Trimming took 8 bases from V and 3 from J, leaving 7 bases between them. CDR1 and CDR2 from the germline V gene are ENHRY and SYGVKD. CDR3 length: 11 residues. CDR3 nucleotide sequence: TGTGCCATCCGCCGGGACACTGAAGCTTTCTTT. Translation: CAIRRDTEAFF.

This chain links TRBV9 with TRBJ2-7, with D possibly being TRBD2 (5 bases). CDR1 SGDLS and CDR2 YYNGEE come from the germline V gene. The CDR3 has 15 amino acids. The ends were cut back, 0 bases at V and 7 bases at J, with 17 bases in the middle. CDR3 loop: CASSVGSSQPEEQYF. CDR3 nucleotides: TGTGCCAGCAGCGTAGGGTCTAGCCAACCTGAAGAGCAGTACTTC.

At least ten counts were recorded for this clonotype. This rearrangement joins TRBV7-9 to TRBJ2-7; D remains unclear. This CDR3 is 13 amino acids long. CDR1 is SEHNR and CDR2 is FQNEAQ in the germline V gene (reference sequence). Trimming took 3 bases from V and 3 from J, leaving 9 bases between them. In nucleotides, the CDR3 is TGTGCCAGCAGCTTTGGTGGGGACTACGAGCAGTACTTC. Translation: CASSFGGDYEQYF.

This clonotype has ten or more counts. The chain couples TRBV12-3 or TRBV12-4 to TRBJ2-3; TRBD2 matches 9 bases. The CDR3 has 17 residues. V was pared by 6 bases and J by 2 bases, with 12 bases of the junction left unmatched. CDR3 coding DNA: TGTGCCAGCAGCCCGCCCTCGGGACTAGCCATCACAGATACGCAGTATTTT. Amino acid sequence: CASSPPSGLAITDTQYF.

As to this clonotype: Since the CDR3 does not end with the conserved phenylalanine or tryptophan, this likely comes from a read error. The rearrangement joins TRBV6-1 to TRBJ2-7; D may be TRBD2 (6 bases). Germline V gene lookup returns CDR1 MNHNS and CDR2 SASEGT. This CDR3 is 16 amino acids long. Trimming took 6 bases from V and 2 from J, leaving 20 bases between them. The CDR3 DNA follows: TGTGCCAGCAGGGATCTTGGAGGGTACGAGGCCTACGAGCAGTACCTC. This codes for CASRDLGGYEAYEQYL.